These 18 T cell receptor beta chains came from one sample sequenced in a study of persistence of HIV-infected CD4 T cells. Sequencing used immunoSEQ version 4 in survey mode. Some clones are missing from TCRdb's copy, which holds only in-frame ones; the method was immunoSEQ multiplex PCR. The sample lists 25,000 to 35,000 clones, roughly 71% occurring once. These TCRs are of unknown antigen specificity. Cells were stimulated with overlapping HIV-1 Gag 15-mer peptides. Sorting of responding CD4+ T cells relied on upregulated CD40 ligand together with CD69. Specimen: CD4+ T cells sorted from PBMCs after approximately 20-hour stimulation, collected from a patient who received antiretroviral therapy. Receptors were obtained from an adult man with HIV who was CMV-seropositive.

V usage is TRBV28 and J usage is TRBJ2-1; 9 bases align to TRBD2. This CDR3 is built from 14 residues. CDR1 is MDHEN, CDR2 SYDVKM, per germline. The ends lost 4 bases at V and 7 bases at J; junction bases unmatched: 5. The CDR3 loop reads CASSYSGGLNEQFF. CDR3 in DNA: TGTGCCAGCAGTTATAGCGGGGGATTGAATGAGCAGTTCTTC.

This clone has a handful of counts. This chain's CDR3 is CASSSRGAGEKLFF. The CDR3, as DNA: TGCGCCAGCAGCTCTCGGGGGGCTGGGGAAAAACTGTTTTTT. The chain is built from TRBV5-1 and TRBJ1-4; maybe TRBD1 (6 bases). This CDR3 has 14 amino acids. CDR1 and CDR2 from the germline V gene are SGHRS and YFSETQ. V shed 3 bases and J shed 8 bases, with 14 bases lying between them.

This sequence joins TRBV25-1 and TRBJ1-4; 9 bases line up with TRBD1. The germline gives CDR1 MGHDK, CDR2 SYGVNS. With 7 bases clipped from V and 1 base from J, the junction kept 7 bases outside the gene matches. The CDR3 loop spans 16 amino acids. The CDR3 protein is CASTPGQGRTNEKLFF. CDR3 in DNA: TGTGCCAGCACCCCGGGACAGGGACGAACTAATGAAAAACTGTTTTTT.

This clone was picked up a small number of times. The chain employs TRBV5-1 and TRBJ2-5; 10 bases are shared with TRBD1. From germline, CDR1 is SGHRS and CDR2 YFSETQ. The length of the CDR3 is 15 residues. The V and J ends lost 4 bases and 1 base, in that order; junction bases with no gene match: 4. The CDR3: CASSLGQGGQETQYF. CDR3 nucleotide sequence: TGCGCCAGCAGCCTAGGACAGGGGGGCCAAGAGACCCAGTACTTC. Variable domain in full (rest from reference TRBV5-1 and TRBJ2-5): KAGVTQTPRYLIKTRGQQVTLSCSPISGHRSVSWYQQTPGQGLQFLFEYFSETQRNKGNFPGRFSGRQFSNSRSEMNVSTLELGDSALYLCASSLGQGGQETQYFGPGTRLLVL.

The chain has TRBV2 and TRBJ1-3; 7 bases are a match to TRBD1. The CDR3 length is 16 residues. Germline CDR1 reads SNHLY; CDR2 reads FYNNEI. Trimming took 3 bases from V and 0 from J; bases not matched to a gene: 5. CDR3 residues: CASSDWTGSSGNTIYF. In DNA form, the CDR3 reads TGTGCCAGCAGTGACTGGACAGGTTCCTCTGGAAACACCATATATTTT. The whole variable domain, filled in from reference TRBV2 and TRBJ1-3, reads EPEVTQTPSHQVTQMGQEVILRCVPISNHLYFYWYRQILGQKVEFLVSFYNNEISEKSEIFDDQFSVERPDGSNFTLKIRSTKLEDSAMYFCASSDWTGSSGNTIYFGEGSWLTVV.

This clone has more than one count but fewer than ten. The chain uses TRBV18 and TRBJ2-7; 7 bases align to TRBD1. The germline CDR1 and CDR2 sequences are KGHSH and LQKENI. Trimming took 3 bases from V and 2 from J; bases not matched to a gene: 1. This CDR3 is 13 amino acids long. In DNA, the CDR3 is TGTGCCAGCTCACCCACAGGGGCCTACGAGCAGTACTTC. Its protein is CASSPTGAYEQYF.

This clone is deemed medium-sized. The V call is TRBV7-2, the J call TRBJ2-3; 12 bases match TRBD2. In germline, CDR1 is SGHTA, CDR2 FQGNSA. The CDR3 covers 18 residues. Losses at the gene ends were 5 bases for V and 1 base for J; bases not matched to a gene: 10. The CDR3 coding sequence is TGTGCCAGCAGCCGGACAACTCGACTAGCGGGGGGCACAGATACGCAGTATTTT. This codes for CASSRTTRLAGGTDTQYF.

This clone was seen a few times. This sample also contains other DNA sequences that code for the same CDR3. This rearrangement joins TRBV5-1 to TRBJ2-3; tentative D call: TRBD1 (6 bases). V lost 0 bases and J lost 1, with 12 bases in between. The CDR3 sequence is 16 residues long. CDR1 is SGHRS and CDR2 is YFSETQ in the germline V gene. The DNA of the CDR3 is TGCGCCAGCAGCTTGGAAGGGACATGGGGCACAGATACGCAGTATTTT. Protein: CASSLEGTWGTDTQYF.

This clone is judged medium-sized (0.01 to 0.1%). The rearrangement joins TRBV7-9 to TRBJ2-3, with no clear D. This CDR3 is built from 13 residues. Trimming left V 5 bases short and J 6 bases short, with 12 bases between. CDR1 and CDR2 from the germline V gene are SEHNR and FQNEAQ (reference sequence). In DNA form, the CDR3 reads TGTGCCAGCAGCCCTCGCTCGGCGGATACGCAGTATTTT. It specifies CASSPRSADTQYF.

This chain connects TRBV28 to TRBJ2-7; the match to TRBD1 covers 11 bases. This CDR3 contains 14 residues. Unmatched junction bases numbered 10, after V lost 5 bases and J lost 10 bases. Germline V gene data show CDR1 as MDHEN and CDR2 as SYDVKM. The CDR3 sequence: CASSIGQGARVQYF. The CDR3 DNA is TGTGCCAGCAGTATAGGACAGGGGGCGCGGGTACAGTACTTC.

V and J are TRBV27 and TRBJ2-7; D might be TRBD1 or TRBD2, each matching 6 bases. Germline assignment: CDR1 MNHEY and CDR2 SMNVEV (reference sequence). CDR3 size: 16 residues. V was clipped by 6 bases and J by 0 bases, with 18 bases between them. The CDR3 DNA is TGTGCCAGCAGCCTAAGGGGGGACCTCAGCTCCTACGAGCAGTACTTC. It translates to CASSLRGDLSSYEQYF.

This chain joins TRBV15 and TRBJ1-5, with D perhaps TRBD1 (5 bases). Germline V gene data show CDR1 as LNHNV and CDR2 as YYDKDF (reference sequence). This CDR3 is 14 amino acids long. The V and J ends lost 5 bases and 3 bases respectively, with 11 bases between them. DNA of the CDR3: TGTGCCACCAGCGGGGCAGGGTACAATCAGCCCCAGCATTTT. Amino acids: CATSGAGYNQPQHF.

In nucleotides, the CDR3 is TGTGCCAGCAGTGCCCGAGAGTTAGGGAGCTCCTATAATTCACCCCTCCACTTT. Its protein product is CASSARELGSSYNSPLHF. The V gene is TRBV6-1, the J gene TRBJ1-6; D is unclear. The CDR3 has 18 amino acids. The V end was cut by 4 bases, the J end by 0 bases, with 16 bases between. Germline assignment: CDR1 MNHNS and CDR2 SASEGT.

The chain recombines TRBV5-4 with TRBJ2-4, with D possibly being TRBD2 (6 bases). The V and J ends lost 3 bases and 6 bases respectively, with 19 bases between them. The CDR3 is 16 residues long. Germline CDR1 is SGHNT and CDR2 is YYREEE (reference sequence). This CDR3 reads CASSSEPGPEGNIQYF. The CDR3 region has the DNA TGTGCCAGCAGCTCGGAACCGGGACCGGAGGGAAACATTCAGTACTTC.

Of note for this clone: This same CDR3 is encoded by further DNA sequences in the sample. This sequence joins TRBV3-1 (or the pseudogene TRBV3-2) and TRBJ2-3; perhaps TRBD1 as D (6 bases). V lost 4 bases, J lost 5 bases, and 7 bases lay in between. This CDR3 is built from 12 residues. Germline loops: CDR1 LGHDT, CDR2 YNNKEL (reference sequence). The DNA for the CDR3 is TGTGCCAGCAGCCCACAGGGAGATACGCAGTATTTT. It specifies CASSPQGDTQYF.

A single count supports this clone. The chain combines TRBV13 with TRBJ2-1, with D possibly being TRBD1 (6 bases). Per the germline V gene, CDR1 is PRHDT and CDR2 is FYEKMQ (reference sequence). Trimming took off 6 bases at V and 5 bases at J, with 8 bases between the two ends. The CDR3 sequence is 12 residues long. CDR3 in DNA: TGTGCCAGCAGTCACAGGGACAATGAGCAGTTCTTC. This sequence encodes CASSHRDNEQFF.

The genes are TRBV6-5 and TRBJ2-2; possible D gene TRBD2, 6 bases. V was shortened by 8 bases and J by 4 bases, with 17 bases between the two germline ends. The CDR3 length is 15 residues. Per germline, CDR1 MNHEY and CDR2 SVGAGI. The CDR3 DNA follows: TGTGCCAGCGCCCAATCGACTAGTTTCACCGGGGAGCTGTTTTTT. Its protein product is CASAQSTSFTGELFF.

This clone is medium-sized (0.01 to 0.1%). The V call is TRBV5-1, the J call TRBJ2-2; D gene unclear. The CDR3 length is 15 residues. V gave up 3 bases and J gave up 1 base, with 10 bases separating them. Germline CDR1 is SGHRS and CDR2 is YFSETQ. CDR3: CASSSRSGNTGELFF. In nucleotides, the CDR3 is TGCGCCAGCAGCTCCCGGTCGGGGAACACCGGGGAGCTGTTTTTT.